This T cell receptor beta chain was sequenced in a study of T cells after yellow fever vaccination. Making TCR cDNA involved 5'RACE template switching, which added UMIs and a universal primer site. One entry per CDR3 protein, called by TCRdb with MiXCR from the 5' RACE reads. The data hold about 140,000 distinct CDR3 sequences, with roughly 8% observed a single time. At least ten counts were recorded for this clonotype. Deletions cut 0 bases from V and 2 bases from J, with 23 bases between. In germline, CDR1 is LGHNA, CDR2 YSLEER. The CDR3 covers 19 residues. The chain carries TRBV4-3 and TRBJ2-7, with D hard to call. The receptor's source is a man aged 30-40 years who received the YFV17D yellow fever vaccine. The sequences come from CD4+ T cells sorted from PBMCs, collected 5 days after the yellow fever booster vaccination. The CDR3 spells CASSQDRAGLNIAPYEQYF. The CDR3 DNA reads TGCGCCAGCAGCCAAGATAGGGCAGGCCTAAATATTGCACCCTACGAGCAGTACTTC.